This T cell receptor (beta chain) was profiled in a study of molecular identifiers for immune sequencing clone quantification. Whole-study context: Replicate experiments took RNA from around 18,000 or 91,000 naive CD8 cells, divided it five ways and sequenced four.

The CDR3 spans 12 residues. The germline V gene has CDR1 SEHNR and CDR2 FQNEAQ (reference sequence). Trimming took 7 bases from V and 1 from J, leaving 7 bases between them. Notes on the study in general: Beyond 20 RNA copies, clones held over 97% of effector molecules, compared with under 1% in naive cells.

Only one count was recorded for this clonotype. Its antigen remains unidentified. Naive CD8 sequencing libraries were generated from around 20,000 to 990,000 sorted cells, with 10%, 30% or 50% RNA as input. TCR libraries were built in bulk with a published protocol and specific TCR primers. TCRdb reprocessed the PCR reads with MiXCR, giving one entry per CDR3 protein. The top ten hold approximately 0.8% of the sample, which has 460,000 or so distinct CDR3 sequences, around 23% seen once. This receptor was taken from a human donor in good health. Some libraries in this study had Jurkat cell RNA spiked in. The source material was naive CD8+ T cells from blood, with Jurkat cell RNA spiked in. Sample subset: FACS-sorted CD8+CD4-CCR7+CD45RA+ naive T cells. This chain joins TRBV7-9 and TRBJ1-2; no reliable D call. The chain's CDR3 is CASTLLNYGYTF. The DNA for the CDR3 is TGTGCCAGCACCTTGCTTAACTATGGCTACACCTTC.